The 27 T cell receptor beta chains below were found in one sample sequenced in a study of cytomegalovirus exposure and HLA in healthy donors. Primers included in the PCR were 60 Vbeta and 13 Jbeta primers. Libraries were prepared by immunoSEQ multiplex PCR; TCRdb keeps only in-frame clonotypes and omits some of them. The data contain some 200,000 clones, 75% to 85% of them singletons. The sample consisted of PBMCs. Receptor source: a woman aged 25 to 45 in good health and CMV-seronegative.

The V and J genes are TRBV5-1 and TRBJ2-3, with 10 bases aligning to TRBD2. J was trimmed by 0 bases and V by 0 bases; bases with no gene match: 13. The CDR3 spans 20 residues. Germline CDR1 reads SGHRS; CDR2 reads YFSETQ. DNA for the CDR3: TGCGCCAGCAGCTTGGCCTCATATAGCGGGGGGCTCAGAAGCACAGATACGCAGTATTTT. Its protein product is CASSLASYSGGLRSTDTQYF.

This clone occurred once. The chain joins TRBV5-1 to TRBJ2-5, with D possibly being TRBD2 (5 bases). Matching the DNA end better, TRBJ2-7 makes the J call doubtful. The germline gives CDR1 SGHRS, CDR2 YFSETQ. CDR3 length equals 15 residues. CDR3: CASSFLSGGAYEQYF. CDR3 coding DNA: TGCGCCAGCAGCTTCTTAAGCGGTGGCGCCTACGAGCAGTACTTC.

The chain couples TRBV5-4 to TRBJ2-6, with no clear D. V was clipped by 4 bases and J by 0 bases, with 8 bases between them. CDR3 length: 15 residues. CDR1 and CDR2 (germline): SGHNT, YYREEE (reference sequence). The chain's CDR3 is CASSPLSSGANVLTF. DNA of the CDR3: TGTGCCAGCAGCCCTCTGTCCTCTGGGGCCAACGTCCTGACTTTC.

The CDR3 reads CASSIRGQRLNQPQHF. CDR3 bases: TGTGCCAGTAGTATTAGGGGACAGCGACTTAATCAGCCCCAGCATTTT. The chain combines TRBV19 with TRBJ1-5; 7 positions match TRBD1. The V gene's germline CDR1 is LNHDA and CDR2 SQIVND (reference sequence). V was pared by 3 bases and J by 4 bases, with 9 bases of the junction left unmatched. CDR3 size: 16 residues.

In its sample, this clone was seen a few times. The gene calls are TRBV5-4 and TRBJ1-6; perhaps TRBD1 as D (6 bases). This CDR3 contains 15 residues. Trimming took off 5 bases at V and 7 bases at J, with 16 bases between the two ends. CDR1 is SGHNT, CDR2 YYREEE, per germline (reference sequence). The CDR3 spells CASRNRDNVNSPLHF. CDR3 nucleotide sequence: TGTGCCAGCAGGAACCGGGACAACGTAAATTCACCCCTCCACTTT.

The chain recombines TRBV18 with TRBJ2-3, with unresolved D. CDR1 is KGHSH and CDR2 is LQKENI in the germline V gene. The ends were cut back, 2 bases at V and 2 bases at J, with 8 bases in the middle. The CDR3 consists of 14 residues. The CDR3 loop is CASSPGQLTDTQYF. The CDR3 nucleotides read TGTGCCAGCTCACCAGGGCAGCTCACAGATACGCAGTATTTT. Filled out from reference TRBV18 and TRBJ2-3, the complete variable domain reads NAGVMQNPRHLVRRRGQEARLRCSPMKGHSHVYWYRQLPEEGLKFMVYLQKENIIDESGMPKERFSAEFPKEGPSILRIQQVVRGDSAAYFCASSPGQLTDTQYFGPGTRLTVL.

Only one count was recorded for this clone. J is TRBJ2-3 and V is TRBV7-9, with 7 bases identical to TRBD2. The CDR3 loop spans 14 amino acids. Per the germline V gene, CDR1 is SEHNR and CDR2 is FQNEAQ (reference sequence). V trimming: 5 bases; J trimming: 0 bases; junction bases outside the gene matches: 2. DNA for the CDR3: TGTGCCAGCAGCCGCGGGGGTAGCACAGATACGCAGTATTTT. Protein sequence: CASSRGGSTDTQYF.

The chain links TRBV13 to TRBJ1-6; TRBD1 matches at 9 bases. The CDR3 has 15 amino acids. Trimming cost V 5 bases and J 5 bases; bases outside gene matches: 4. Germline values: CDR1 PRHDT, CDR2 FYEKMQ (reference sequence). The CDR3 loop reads CASSEQGADNSPLHF. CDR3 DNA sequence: TGTGCCAGCAGCGAACAGGGGGCGGATAATTCACCCCTCCACTTT.

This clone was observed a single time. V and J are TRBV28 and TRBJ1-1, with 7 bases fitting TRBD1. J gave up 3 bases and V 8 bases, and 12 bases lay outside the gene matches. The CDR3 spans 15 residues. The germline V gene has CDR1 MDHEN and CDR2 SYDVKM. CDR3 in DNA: TGTGCCAGCCACATACAGGGGCCGGGGGACACTGAAGCTTTCTTT. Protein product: CASHIQGPGDTEAFF.

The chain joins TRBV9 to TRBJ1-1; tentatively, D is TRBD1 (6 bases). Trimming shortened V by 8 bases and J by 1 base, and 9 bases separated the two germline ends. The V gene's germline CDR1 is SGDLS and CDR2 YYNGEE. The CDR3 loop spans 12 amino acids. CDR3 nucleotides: TGTGCCAGTGGACAGCCGAACACTGAAGCTTTCTTT. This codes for CASGQPNTEAFF.

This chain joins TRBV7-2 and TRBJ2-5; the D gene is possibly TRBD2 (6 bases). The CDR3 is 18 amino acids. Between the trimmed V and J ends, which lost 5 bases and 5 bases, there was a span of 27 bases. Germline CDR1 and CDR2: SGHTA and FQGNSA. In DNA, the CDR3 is TGTGCCAGCAGCCCCCTCCGAATTAAGGGACTCCTGGGGGAGACCCAGTACTTC. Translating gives CASSPLRIKGLLGETQYF.

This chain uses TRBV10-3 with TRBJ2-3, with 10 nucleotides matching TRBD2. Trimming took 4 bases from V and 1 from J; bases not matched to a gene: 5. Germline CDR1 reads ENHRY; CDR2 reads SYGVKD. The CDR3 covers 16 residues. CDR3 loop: CAISVAGTSGTDTQYF. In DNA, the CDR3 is TGTGCCATCAGTGTTGCCGGGACTAGCGGCACAGATACGCAGTATTTT.

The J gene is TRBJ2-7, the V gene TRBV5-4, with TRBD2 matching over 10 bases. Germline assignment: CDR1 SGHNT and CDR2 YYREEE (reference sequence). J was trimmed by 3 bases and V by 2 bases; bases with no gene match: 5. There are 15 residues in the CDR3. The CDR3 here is CASSLSSGGYYEQYF. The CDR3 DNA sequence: TGTGCCAGCAGCTTATCTAGCGGGGGTTACTACGAGCAGTACTTC.

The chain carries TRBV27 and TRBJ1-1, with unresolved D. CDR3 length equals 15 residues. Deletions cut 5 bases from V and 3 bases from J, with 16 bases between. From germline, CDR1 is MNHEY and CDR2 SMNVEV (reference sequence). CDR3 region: CASSPFDGRDTEAFF. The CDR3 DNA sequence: TGTGCCAGCAGTCCATTCGACGGGAGGGACACTGAAGCTTTCTTT.

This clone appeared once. This CDR3 is CASSPQASGSGGPYEQYF. The CDR3 bases are TGTGCCAGCTCACCCCAGGCTAGCGGGAGTGGAGGCCCGTACGAGCAGTACTTC. The chain carries TRBV18 and TRBJ2-7; 10 nucleotides align to TRBD2. The CDR3 is made up of 18 amino acids. Germline V gives CDR1 KGHSH, CDR2 LQKENI. The V and J ends lost 3 bases and 4 bases, in that order; junction bases with no gene match: 15.

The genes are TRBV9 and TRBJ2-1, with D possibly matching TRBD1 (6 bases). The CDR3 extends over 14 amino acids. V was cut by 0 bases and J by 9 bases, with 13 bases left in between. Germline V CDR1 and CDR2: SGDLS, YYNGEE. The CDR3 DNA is TGTGCCAGCAGCGTAGAGGGGGAGAGGACTGAGCAGTTCTTC. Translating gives CASSVEGERTEQFF.

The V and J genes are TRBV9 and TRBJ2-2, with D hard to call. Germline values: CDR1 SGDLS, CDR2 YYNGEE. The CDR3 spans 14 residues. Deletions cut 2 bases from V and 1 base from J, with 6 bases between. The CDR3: CASSVSLNTGELFF. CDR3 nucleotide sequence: TGTGCCAGCAGCGTTAGCTTGAACACCGGGGAGCTGTTTTTT.

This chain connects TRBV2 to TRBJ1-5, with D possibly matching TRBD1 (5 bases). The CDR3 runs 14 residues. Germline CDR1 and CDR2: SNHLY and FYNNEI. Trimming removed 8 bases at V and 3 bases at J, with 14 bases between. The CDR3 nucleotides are TGTGCCAGCGCTGCGGTGGACACCAATCAGCCCCAGCATTTT. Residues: CASAAVDTNQPQHF.

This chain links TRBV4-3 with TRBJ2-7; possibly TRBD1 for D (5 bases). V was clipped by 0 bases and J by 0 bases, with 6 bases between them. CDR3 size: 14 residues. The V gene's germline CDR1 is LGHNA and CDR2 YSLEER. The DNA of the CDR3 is TGCGCCAGCAGCCAAGACAGGGCCTCCTACGAGCAGTACTTC. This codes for CASSQDRASYEQYF.

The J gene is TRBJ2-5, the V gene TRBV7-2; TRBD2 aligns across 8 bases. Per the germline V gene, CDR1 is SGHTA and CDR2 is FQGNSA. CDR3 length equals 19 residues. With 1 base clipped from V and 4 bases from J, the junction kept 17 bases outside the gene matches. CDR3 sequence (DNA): TGTGCCAGCAGCTTAGGTTGGAGCGGGAGTCTTAGTTTTGTAGAGACCCAGTACTTC. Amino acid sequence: CASSLGWSGSLSFVETQYF.

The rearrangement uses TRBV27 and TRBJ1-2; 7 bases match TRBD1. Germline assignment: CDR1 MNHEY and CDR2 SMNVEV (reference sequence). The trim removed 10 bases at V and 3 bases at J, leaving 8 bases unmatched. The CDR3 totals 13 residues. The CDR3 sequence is CATSGGSDYGYTF. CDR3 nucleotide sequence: TGTGCCACCTCAGGGGGTTCTGACTATGGCTACACCTTC.

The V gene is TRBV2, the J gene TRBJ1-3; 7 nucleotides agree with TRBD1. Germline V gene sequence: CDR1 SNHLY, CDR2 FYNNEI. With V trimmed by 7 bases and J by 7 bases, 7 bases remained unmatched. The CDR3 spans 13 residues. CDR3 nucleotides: TGTGCCAGCAAGACAGGGAGTTGGAACACCATATATTTT. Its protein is CASKTGSWNTIYF.

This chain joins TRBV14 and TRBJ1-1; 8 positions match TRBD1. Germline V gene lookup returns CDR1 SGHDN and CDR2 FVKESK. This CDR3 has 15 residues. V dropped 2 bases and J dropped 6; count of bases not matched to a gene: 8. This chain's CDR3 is CASSQRTGKFAEAFF. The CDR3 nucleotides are TGTGCCAGCAGCCAAAGGACAGGGAAGTTCGCTGAAGCTTTCTTT.

The CDR3 spells CASSSWPPGANVLTF. The CDR3 bases are TGTGCCAGCAGCTCATGGCCTCCTGGGGCCAACGTCCTGACTTTC. The chain joins TRBV7-9 to TRBJ2-6; no firm D call. The V end was cut by 4 bases, the J end by 2 bases, with 9 bases between. Germline V gene sequence: CDR1 SEHNR, CDR2 FQNEAQ (reference sequence). The CDR3 is 15 amino acids.

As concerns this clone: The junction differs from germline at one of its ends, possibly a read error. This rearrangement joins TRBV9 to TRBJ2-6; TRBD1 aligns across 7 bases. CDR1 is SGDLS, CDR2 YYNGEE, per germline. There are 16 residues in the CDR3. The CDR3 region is CASSMDRISGANGLTF. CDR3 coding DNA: TGTGCCAGCAGCATGGACAGGATCTCTGGGGCCAACGGCCTGACTTTC. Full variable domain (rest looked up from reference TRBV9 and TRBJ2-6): DSGVTQTPKHLITATGQRVTLRCSPRSGDLSVYWYQQSLDQGLQFLIQYYNGEERAKGNILERFSAQQFPDLHSELNLSSLELGDSALYFCASSMDRISGANGLTFGAGSRLTVL.

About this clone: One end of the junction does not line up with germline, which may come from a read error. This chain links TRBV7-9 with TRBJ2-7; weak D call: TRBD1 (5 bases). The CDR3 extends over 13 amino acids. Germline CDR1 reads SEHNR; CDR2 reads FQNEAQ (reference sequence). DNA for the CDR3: TGTTCCAGCAGCCCCCGAGGCAGGGTCGAGCAGTACTTC. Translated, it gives CSSSPRGRVEQYF.

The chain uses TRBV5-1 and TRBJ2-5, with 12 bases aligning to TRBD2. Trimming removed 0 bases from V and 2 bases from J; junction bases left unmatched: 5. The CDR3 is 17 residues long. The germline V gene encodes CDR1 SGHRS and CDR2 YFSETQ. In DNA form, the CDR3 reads TGCGCCAGCAGCTTGGGTCTAGCGGGAGGGCCGCAAGAGACCCAGTACTTC. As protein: CASSLGLAGGPQETQYF.